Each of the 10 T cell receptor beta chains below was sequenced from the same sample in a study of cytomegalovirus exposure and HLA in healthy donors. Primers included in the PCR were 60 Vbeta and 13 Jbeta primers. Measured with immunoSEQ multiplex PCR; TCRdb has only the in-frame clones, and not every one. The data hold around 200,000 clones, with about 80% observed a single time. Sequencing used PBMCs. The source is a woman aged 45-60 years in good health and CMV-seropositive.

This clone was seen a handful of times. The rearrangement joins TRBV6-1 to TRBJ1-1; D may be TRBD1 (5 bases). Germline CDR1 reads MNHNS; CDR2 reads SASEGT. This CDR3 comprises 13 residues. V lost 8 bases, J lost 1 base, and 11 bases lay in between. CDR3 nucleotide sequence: TGTGCCAGCCACAGGTCACGGAACACTGAAGCTTTCTTT. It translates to CASHRSRNTEAFF.

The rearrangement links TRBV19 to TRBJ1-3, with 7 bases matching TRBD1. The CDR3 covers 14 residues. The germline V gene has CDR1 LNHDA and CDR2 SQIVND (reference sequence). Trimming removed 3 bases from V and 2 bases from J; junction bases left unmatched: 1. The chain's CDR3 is CASSIGQAGNTIYF. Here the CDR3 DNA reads TGTGCCAGTAGTATCGGACAGGCTGGAAACACCATATATTTT.

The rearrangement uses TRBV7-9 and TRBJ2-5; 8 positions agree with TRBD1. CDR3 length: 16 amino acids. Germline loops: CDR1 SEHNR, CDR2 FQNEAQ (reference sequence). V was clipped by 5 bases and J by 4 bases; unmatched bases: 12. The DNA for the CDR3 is TGTGCCAGCAGCCCTGGATTGGACAGGGTCAGAGAGACCCAGTACTTC. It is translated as CASSPGLDRVRETQYF.

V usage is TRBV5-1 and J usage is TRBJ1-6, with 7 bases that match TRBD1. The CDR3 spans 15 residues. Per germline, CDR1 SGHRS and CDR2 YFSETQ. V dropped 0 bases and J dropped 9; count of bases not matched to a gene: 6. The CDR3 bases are TGCGCCAGCAGCTTGGCCACCGGGACAGTTTCACCCCTCCACTTT. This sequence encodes CASSLATGTVSPLHF. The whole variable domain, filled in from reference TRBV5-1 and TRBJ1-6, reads KAGVTQTPRYLIKTRGQQVTLSCSPISGHRSVSWYQQTPGQGLQFLFEYFSETQRNKGNFPGRFSGRQFSNSRSEMNVSTLELGDSALYLCASSLATGTVSPLHFGNGTRLTVT.

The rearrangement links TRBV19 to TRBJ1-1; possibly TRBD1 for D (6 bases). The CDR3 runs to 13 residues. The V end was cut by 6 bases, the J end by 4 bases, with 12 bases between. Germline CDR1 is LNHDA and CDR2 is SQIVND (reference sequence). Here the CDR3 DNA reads TGTGCCAGTAGCCTGGCGGGGGCCACTGAAGCTTTCTTT. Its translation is CASSLAGATEAFF. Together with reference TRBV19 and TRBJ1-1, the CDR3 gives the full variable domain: DGGITQSPKYLFRKEGQNVTLSCEQNLNHDAMYWYRQDPGQGLRLIYYSQIVNDFQKGDIAEGYSVSREKKESFPLTVTSAQKNPTAFYLCASSLAGATEAFFGQGTRLTVV.

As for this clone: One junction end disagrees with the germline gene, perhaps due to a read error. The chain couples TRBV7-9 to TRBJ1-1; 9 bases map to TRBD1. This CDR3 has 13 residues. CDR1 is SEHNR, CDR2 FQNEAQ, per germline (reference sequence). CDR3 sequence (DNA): TGTGCCAGCAGCTTCACGGGGGGACAGGGCCTAAAGTTT. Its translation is CASSFTGGQGLKF.

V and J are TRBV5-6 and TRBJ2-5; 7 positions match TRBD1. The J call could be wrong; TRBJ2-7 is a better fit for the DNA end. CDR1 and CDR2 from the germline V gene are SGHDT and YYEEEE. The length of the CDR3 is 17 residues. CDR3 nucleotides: TGTGCCAGCAGCTTGGGGGTAGGACAGGCCTCCTCCTACGAGCAGTACTTC. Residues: CASSLGVGQASSYEQYF.

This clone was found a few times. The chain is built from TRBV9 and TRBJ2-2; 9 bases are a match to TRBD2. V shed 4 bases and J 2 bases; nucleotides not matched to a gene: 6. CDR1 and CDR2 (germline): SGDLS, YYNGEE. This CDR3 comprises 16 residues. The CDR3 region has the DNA TGTGCCAGCAGCCGTCAAGCGGGGGGAAACACCGGGGAGCTGTTTTTT. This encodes CASSRQAGGNTGELFF.

CDR3 DNA: TGTGCCAGCAGCCCCCGAAGCGGGGGGCCCTACGAGCAGTACTTC. Protein sequence: CASSPRSGGPYEQYF. This chain connects TRBV28 to TRBJ2-7; 9 nucleotides line up with TRBD2. The CDR3 contains 15 residues. The V gene end was trimmed by 6 bases and the J gene end by 2 bases; junction bases not matched to a gene: 8. Germline V gene sequence: CDR1 MDHEN, CDR2 SYDVKM.

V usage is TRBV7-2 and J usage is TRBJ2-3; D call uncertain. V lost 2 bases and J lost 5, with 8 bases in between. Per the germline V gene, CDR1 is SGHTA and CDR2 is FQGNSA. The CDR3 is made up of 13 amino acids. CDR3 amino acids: CASSLSSEDTQYF. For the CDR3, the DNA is TGTGCCAGCAGCTTATCGAGTGAAGATACGCAGTATTTT. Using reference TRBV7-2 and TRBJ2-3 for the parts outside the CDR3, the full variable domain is GAGVSQSPSNKVTEKGKDVELRCDPISGHTALYWYRQSLGQGLEFLIYFQGNSAPDKSGLPSDRFSAERTGGSVSTLTIQRTQQEDSAVYLCASSLSSEDTQYFGPGTRLTVL.